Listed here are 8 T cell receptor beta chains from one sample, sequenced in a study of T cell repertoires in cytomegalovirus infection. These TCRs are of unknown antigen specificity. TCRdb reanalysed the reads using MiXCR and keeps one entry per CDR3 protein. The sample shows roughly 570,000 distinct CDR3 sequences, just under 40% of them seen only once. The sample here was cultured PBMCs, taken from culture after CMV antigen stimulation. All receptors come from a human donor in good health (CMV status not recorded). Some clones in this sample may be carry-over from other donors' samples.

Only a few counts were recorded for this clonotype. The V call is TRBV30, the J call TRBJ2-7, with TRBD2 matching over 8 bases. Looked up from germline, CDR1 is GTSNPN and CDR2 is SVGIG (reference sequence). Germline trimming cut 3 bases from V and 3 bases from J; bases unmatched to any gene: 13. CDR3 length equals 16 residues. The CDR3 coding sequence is TGTGCCTGGAGCGACAACCCCCGGGCGGGGGGCTACGAGCAGTACTTC. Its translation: CAWSDNPRAGGYEQYF.

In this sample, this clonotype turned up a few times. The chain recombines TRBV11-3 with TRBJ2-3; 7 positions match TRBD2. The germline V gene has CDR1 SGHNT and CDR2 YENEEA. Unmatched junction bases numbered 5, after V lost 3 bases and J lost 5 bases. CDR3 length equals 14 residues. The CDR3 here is CASSFGGRVDTQYF. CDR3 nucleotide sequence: TGTGCCAGCAGCTTCGGCGGGAGAGTAGATACGCAGTATTTT.

The CDR3 loop is CSADRDRGYLGNYGYTF. The CDR3 bases are TGCAGTGCTGACCGGGACAGGGGGTATTTGGGGAACTATGGCTACACCTTC. This chain joins TRBV20-1 and TRBJ1-2; 11 nucleotides align to TRBD1. CDR1 and CDR2 from the germline V gene are DFQATT and SNEGSKA (reference sequence). The V and J ends lost 5 bases and 2 bases, in that order; junction bases with no gene match: 13. This CDR3 spans 17 amino acids.

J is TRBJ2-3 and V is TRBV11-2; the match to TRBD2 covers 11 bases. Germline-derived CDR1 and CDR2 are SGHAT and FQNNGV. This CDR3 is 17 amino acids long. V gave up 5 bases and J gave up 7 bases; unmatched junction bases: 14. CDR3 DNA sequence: TGTGCCAGCAGCCTTAGCCTAGTAGCGGGGGGGCCAAATACGCAGTATTTT. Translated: CASSLSLVAGGPNTQYF.

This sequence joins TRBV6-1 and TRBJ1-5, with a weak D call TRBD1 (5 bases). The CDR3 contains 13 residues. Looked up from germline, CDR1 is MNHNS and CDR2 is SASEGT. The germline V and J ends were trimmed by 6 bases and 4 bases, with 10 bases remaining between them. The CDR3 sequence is CASRAQVNQPQHF. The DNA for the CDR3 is TGTGCCAGCAGAGCACAGGTGAATCAGCCCCAGCATTTT.

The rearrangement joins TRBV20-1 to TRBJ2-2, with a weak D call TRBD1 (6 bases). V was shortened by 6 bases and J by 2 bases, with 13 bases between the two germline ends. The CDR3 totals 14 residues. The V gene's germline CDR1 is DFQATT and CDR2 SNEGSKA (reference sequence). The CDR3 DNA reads TGCAGTGCCCCCGGGACAAGTAACACCGGGGAGCTGTTTTTT. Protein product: CSAPGTSNTGELFF.

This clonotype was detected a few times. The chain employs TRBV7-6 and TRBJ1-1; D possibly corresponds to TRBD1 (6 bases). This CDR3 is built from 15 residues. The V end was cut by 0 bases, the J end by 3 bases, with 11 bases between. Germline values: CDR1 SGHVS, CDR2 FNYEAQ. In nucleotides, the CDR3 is TGTGCCAGCAGCTTAGCCGGGGGCGAGGACACTGAAGCTTTCTTT. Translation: CASSLAGGEDTEAFF.

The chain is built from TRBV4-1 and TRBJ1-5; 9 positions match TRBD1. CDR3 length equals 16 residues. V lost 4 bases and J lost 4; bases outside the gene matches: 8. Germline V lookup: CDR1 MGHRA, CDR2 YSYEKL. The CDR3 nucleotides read TGCGCCAGCAGCCTACTGGACAGGGGTGGTAATCAGCCCCAGCATTTT. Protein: CASSLLDRGGNQPQHF.